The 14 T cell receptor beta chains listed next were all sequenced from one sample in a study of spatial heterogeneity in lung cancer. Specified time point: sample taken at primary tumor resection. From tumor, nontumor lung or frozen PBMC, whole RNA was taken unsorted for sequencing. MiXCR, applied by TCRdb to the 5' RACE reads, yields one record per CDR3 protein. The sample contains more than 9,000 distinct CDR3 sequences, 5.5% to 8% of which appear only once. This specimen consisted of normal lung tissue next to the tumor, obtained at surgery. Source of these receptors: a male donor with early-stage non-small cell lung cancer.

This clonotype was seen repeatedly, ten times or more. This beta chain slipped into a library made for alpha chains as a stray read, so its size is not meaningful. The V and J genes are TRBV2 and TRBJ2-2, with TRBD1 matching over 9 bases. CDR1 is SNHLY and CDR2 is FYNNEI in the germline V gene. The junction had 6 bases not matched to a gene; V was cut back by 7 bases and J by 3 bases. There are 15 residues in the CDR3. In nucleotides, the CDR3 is TGTGCCAGCACCCGGGACAGGGTTCACACCGGGGAGCTGTTTTTT. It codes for CASTRDRVHTGELFF.

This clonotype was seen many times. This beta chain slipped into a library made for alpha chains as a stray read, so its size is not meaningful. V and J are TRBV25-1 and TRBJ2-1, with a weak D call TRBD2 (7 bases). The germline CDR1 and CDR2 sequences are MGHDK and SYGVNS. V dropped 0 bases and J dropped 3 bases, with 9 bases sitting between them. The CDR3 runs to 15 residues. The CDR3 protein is CASSEYGGHYNEQFF. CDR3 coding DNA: TGTGCCAGCAGTGAATACGGGGGGCACTACAATGAGCAGTTCTTC. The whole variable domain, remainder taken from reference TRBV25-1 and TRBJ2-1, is EADIYQTPRYLVIGTGKKITLECSQTMGHDKMYWYQQDPGMELHLIHYSYGVNSTEKGDLSSESTVSRIRTEHFPLTLESARPSHTSQYLCASSEYGGHYNEQFFGPGTRLTVL.

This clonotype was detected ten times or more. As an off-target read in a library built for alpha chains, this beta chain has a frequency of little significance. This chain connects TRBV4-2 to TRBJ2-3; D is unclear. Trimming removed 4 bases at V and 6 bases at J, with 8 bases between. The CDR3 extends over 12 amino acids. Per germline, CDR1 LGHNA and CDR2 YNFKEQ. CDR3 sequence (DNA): TGTGCCAGCAGCCCGTCTATTGATACGCAGTATTTT. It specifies CASSPSIDTQYF.

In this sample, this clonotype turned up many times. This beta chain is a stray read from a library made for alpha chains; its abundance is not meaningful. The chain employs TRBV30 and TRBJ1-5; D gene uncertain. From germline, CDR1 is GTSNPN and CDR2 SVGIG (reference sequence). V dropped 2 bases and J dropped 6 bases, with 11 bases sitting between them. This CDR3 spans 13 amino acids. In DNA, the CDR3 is TGTGCCTGGAGTAAGGGTTCGGGTCAGCCCCAGCATTTT. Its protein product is CAWSKGSGQPQHF.

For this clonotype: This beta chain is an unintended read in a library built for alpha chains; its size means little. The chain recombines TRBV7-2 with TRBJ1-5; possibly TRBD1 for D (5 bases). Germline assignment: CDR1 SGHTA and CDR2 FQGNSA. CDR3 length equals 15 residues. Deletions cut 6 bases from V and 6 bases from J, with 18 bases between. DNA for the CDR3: TGTGCCAGCAGGCCCGGGTGGGGCGAAGGTCAGCCCCAGCATTTT. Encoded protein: CASRPGWGEGQPQHF.

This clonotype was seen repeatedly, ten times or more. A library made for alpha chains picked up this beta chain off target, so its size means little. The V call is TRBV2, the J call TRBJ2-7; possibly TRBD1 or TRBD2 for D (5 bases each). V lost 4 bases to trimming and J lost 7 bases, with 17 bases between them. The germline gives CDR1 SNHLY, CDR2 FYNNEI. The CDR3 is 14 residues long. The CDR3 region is CASSAQGPTKEQYF. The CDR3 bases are TGTGCCAGCAGTGCCCAGGGACCTACAAAGGAGCAGTACTTC.

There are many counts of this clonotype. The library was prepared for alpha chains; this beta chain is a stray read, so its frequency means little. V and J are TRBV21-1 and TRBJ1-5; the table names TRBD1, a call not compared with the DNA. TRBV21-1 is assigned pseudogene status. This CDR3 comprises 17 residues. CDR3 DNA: TGTGCCAGCACCCCCCTAGGGCGAAGGAGAATTTGTCAGCCCCAGCATTTT. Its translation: CASTPLGRRRICQPQHF.

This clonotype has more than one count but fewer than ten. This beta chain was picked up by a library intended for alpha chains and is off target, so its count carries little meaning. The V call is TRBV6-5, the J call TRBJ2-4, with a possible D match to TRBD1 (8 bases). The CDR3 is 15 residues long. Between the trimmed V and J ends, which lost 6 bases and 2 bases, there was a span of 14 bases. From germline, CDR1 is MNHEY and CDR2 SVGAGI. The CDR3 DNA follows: TGTGCCAGCAGGCCACAGGGGGGGACCAAAAACATTCAGTACTTC. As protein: CASRPQGGTKNIQYF.

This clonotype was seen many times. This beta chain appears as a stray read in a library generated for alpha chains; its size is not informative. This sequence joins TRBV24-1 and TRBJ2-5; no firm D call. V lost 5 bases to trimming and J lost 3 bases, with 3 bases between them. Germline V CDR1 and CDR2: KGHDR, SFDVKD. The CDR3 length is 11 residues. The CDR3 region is CATSAKETQYF. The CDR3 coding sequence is TGTGCCACCAGTGCCAAAGAGACCCAGTACTTC.

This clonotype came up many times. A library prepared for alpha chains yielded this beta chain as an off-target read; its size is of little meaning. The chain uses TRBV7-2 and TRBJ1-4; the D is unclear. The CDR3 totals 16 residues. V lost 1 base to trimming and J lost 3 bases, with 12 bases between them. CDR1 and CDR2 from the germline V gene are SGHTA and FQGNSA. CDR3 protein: CASSLGSVLPNEKLFF. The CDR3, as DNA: TGTGCCAGCAGCTTAGGATCCGTCCTACCTAATGAAAAACTGTTTTTT.

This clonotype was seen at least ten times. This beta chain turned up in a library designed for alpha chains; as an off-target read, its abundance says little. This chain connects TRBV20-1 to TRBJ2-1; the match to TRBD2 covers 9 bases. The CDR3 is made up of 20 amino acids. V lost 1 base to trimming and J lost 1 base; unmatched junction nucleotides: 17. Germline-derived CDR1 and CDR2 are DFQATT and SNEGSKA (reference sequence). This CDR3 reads CSARGLSSGKKFESYNEQFF. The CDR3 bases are TGCAGTGCTAGAGGGCTTTCTAGCGGGAAAAAGTTTGAGTCCTACAATGAGCAGTTCTTC.

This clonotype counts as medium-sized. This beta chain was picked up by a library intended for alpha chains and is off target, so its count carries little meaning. This chain's CDR3 is CASTARLAARSYNEQFF. CDR3 bases: TGTGCCAGCACTGCACGACTAGCGGCCCGCTCCTACAATGAGCAGTTCTTC. The chain has TRBV6-4 and TRBJ2-1; TRBD2 matches 9 bases. This CDR3 contains 17 residues. Trimming removed 7 bases from V and 0 bases from J; junction bases left unmatched: 10. The germline CDR1 and CDR2 sequences are MRHNA and SNTAGT.

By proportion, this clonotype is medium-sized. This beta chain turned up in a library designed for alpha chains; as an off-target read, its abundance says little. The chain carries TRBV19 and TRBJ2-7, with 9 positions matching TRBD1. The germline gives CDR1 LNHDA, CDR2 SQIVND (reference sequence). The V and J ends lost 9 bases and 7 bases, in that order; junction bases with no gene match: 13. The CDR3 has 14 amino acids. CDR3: CASQRTGANKEQYF. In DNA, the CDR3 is TGTGCCAGCCAAAGGACAGGGGCAAATAAAGAGCAGTACTTC.

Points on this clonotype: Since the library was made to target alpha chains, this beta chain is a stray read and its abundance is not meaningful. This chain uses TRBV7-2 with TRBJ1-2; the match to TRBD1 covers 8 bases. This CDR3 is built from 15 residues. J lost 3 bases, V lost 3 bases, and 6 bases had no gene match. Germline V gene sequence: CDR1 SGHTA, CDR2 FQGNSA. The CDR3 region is CASSLGTGSHYGYTF. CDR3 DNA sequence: TGTGCCAGCAGCTTGGGGACAGGATCTCACTATGGCTACACCTTC.